These T cell receptor beta chains were read from a single sample in a study of blood T cell repertoires in COVID-19. TCRdb's copy holds only in-frame clones and misses some; the assay was immunoSEQ multiplex PCR. The top ten hold 2.5% to 3% of the sample, which has around 300,000 clones, 85% seen once. Sequencing was performed on PBMCs or T cells enriched from blood (not recorded which). The receptors originated from a woman between 45 and 65 years old who had recovered from COVID-19. Each CDR3 is given with its conserved first and last residue. D genes are given only for firm matches. Where a row states a size, it is once, few, many or the class of an expanded clone; other rows omit it.

v_gene: TRBV15; d_gene: NA; abundance: NA; j_gene: TRBJ1-2; CDR3aa: CATSREREENGYTF; CDR3nt: TGTGCCACCAGCAGAGAAAGGGAGGAAAATGGCTACACCTTC
v_gene: TRBV6-5; d_gene: TRBD1; abundance: few; j_gene: TRBJ1-4; CDR3aa: CASRPPGQGNVKLFF; CDR3nt: TGTGCCAGCAGACCCCCGGGACAGGGAAATGTAAAACTGTTTTTT
v_gene: TRBV19; d_gene: NA; abundance: NA; j_gene: TRBJ1-6; CDR3aa: CASRDRQEIENSPLHF; CDR3nt: TGTGCCAGTAGGGATCGACAGGAGATCGAAAATTCACCCCTCCACTTT
v_gene: TRBV6-5; d_gene: TRBD1; abundance: NA; j_gene: TRBJ2-7; CDR3aa: CASSTRTGGGEQYF; CDR3nt: TGTGCCAGCAGTACAAGGACAGGGGGCGGCGAGCAGTACTTC
v_gene: TRBV5-4; d_gene: TRBD2; abundance: NA; j_gene: TRBJ2-7; CDR3aa: CASSPYLAGGLVSYEQYF; CDR3nt: TGTGCCAGCAGCCCGTACCTAGCGGGGGGGCTTGTCTCCTACGAGCAGTACTTC
v_gene: TRBV3-1/TRBV3-2; d_gene: NA; abundance: NA; j_gene: TRBJ2-5; CDR3aa: CASSPSKGDQETQYF; CDR3nt: TGTGCCAGCAGCCCATCAAAAGGGGACCAAGAGACCCAGTACTTC
v_gene: TRBV5-1; d_gene: NA; abundance: NA; j_gene: TRBJ2-7; CDR3aa: CASSLEHYEQYF; CDR3nt: TGCGCCAGCAGCTTGGAACACTACGAGCAGTACTTC
v_gene: TRBV19; d_gene: NA; abundance: NA; j_gene: TRBJ1-2; CDR3aa: CASSQGRVYGYTF; CDR3nt: TGTGCCAGTAGTCAAGGGAGAGTCTATGGCTACACCTTC
v_gene: TRBV6-2/TRBV6-3; d_gene: NA; abundance: NA; j_gene: TRBJ1-5; CDR3aa: CASSFPYSNQPQHF; CDR3nt: TGTGCCAGCAGTTTCCCGTATAGCAATCAGCCCCAGCATTTT
v_gene: TRBV10-2; d_gene: NA; abundance: few; j_gene: TRBJ1-2; CDR3aa: CASSAGGSSGYTF; CDR3nt: TGCGCCAGCAGCGCCGGGGGGAGTTCAGGCTACACCTTC
v_gene: TRBV9; d_gene: NA; abundance: many; j_gene: TRBJ1-2; CDR3aa: CASSPGGDDGYTF; CDR3nt: TGTGCCAGCAGCCCGGGCGGGGATGATGGCTACACCTTC
v_gene: TRBV3-1/TRBV3-2; d_gene: TRBD1; abundance: NA; j_gene: TRBJ2-2; CDR3aa: CASSQVQGAGELFF; CDR3nt: TGTGCCAGCAGCCAAGTACAGGGGGCCGGGGAGCTGTTTTTT
v_gene: TRBV9; d_gene: TRBD1; abundance: NA; j_gene: TRBJ1-5; CDR3aa: CASSSRGASNQPQHF; CDR3nt: TGTGCCAGCAGCTCCAGGGGGGCGAGCAATCAGCCCCAGCATTTT
v_gene: TRBV25-1; d_gene: TRBD1; abundance: once; j_gene: TRBJ2-6; CDR3aa: CASSDRDRSSGANVLTF; CDR3nt: TGTGCCAGCAGTGATAGGGACAGAAGCTCTGGGGCCAACGTCCTGACTTTC
v_gene: TRBV28; d_gene: NA; abundance: NA; j_gene: TRBJ2-7; CDR3aa: CASKQYLSEQYF; CDR3nt: TGTGCCAGCAAACAGTACCTGAGTGAGCAGTACTTC
v_gene: TRBV7-2; d_gene: NA; abundance: NA; j_gene: TRBJ2-7; CDR3aa: CASSLGLQGPYEQYF; CDR3nt: TGTGCCAGCAGCTTAGGATTGCAGGGTCCCTACGAGCAGTACTTC
v_gene: TRBV7-2; d_gene: NA; abundance: once; j_gene: TRBJ2-5; CDR3aa: CASSSQETQYF; CDR3nt: TGTGCCAGCAGCTCCCAGGAGACCCAGTACTTC
v_gene: TRBV9; d_gene: TRBD1; abundance: NA; j_gene: TRBJ2-7; CDR3aa: CASSVAGTGMTYEQYF; CDR3nt: TGTGCCAGCAGCGTAGCGGGGACAGGGATGACCTACGAGCAGTACTTC
v_gene: TRBV27; d_gene: NA; abundance: NA; j_gene: TRBJ2-7; CDR3aa: CASSSKLQRGYEQYF; CDR3nt: TGTGCCAGCAGTTCGAAGCTCCAACGAGGCTACGAGCAGTACTTC
v_gene: TRBV12-3/TRBV12-4; d_gene: NA; abundance: NA; j_gene: TRBJ2-7; CDR3aa: CASRQTNYEQYF; CDR3nt: TGTGCCAGCAGGCAGACAAACTACGAGCAGTACTTC
v_gene: TRBV5-6; d_gene: TRBD1; abundance: NA; j_gene: TRBJ1-1; CDR3aa: CASSWDSNTEAFF; CDR3nt: TGTGCCAGCAGCTGGGACAGTAACACTGAAGCTTTCTTT
v_gene: TRBV15; d_gene: TRBD1; abundance: NA; j_gene: TRBJ2-7; CDR3aa: CAVTDRVDHEQYF; CDR3nt: TGTGCCGTTACGGACAGGGTTGACCACGAGCAGTACTTC
v_gene: TRBV29-1; d_gene: NA; abundance: NA; j_gene: TRBJ2-1; CDR3aa: CSVEVYEQFF; CDR3nt: TGCAGCGTTGAAGTCTATGAGCAGTTCTTC
v_gene: TRBV6-2/TRBV6-3; d_gene: NA; abundance: NA; j_gene: TRBJ2-7; CDR3aa: CASSSAALVYEQYF; CDR3nt: TGTGCCAGCAGTAGTGCTGCACTAGTCTACGAGCAGTACTTC
v_gene: TRBV6-2/TRBV6-3; d_gene: NA; abundance: NA; j_gene: TRBJ1-5; CDR3aa: CASSTPRKSPEGNQPQHF; CDR3nt: TGTGCCAGCAGTACTCCTCGAAAGAGCCCGGAGGGCAATCAGCCCCAGCATTTT
v_gene: TRBV29-1; d_gene: NA; abundance: once; j_gene: TRBJ2-1; CDR3aa: CSVIGNEQFF; CDR3nt: TGCAGCGTCATCGGGAATGAGCAGTTCTTC
v_gene: TRBV19; d_gene: NA; abundance: NA; j_gene: TRBJ2-7; CDR3aa: CASSTNRSPSSYEQYF; CDR3nt: TGTGCCAGTAGTACAAACAGGTCCCCGAGCTCCTACGAGCAGTACTTC
v_gene: TRBV7-9; d_gene: NA; abundance: NA; j_gene: TRBJ2-5; CDR3aa: CASSLGIQETQYF; CDR3nt: TGTGCCAGCAGCCTCGGGATCCAAGAGACCCAGTACTTC
v_gene: TRBV24-1; d_gene: TRBD1; abundance: NA; j_gene: TRBJ2-5; CDR3aa: CATSTGGEETQYF; CDR3nt: TGTGCCACCAGCACAGGGGGAGAAGAGACCCAGTACTTC
v_gene: TRBV28; d_gene: TRBD1; abundance: few; j_gene: TRBJ1-3; CDR3aa: CASSLGGQVVSGNTIYF; CDR3nt: TGTGCCAGCAGTTTAGGAGGACAGGTCGTATCTGGAAACACCATATATTTT
v_gene: TRBV12-3/TRBV12-4; d_gene: NA; abundance: NA; j_gene: TRBJ2-5; CDR3aa: CASSLQGRETQYF; CDR3nt: TGTGCCAGCAGTTTGCAGGGGCGCGAGACCCAGTACTTC
v_gene: TRBV19; d_gene: NA; abundance: NA; j_gene: TRBJ2-7; CDR3aa: CASSIDWTRSYEQYF; CDR3nt: TGTGCCAGTAGTATAGATTGGACAAGATCCTACGAGCAGTACTTC
v_gene: TRBV19; d_gene: NA; abundance: NA; j_gene: TRBJ1-5; CDR3aa: CASSIAEGNQPQHF; CDR3nt: TGTGCCAGTAGTATAGCCGAGGGAAATCAGCCCCAGCATTTT
v_gene: TRBV6-5; d_gene: TRBD2; abundance: NA; j_gene: TRBJ2-1; CDR3aa: CATAIAGRQANEQFF; CDR3nt: TGTGCCACCGCTATAGCGGGCCGTCAGGCAAATGAGCAGTTCTTC
v_gene: TRBV2; d_gene: TRBD2; abundance: once; j_gene: TRBJ2-1; CDR3aa: CASSVGRGGEQFF; CDR3nt: TGTGCCAGCAGTGTAGGGAGGGGCGGTGAGCAGTTCTTC
v_gene: TRBV9; d_gene: NA; abundance: NA; j_gene: TRBJ2-1; CDR3aa: CASSVSAGSPSQFF; CDR3nt: TGTGCCAGCAGCGTGTCAGCAGGAAGCCCTTCACAGTTCTTC
v_gene: TRBV28; d_gene: TRBD1; abundance: NA; j_gene: TRBJ1-5; CDR3aa: CASSPGQGGFIQPQHF; CDR3nt: TGTGCCAGCAGTCCAGGACAGGGTGGTTTTATTCAGCCCCAGCATTTT
v_gene: TRBV5-1; d_gene: TRBD1; abundance: NA; j_gene: TRBJ2-2; CDR3aa: CASSLGQGTGELFF; CDR3nt: TGCGCCAGCAGCTTGGGACAGGGCACCGGGGAGCTGTTTTTT
v_gene: TRBV4-2; d_gene: NA; abundance: NA; j_gene: TRBJ2-7; CDR3aa: CASSQTSLGGEYEQYF; CDR3nt: TGTGCCAGCAGCCAAACTTCGTTAGGGGGGGAATACGAGCAGTACTTC
v_gene: TRBV10-3; d_gene: NA; abundance: NA; j_gene: TRBJ2-3; CDR3aa: CAIRANTDTQYF; CDR3nt: TGTGCCATCAGAGCTAACACAGATACGCAGTATTTT
v_gene: TRBV27; d_gene: NA; abundance: NA; j_gene: TRBJ1-1; CDR3aa: CASMSFGFGARTEAFF; CDR3nt: TGTGCCAGCATGAGTTTTGGGTTTGGGGCGCGTACTGAAGCTTTCTTT
v_gene: TRBV4-3; d_gene: NA; abundance: NA; j_gene: TRBJ2-3; CDR3aa: CASSQDQGQETDTQYF; CDR3nt: TGCGCCAGCAGCCAAGATCAGGGTCAGGAGACAGATACGCAGTATTTT
v_gene: TRBV5-1; d_gene: NA; abundance: NA; j_gene: TRBJ1-3; CDR3aa: CASSPDILYTTGNTIYF; CDR3nt: TGCGCCAGCAGCCCGGACATACTGTACACAACTGGAAACACCATATATTTT
v_gene: TRBV30; d_gene: NA; abundance: NA; j_gene: TRBJ2-6; CDR3aa: CAWSLGVSGANVLTF; CDR3nt: TGTGCCTGGAGCCTAGGGGTGTCAGGGGCCAACGTCCTGACTTTC
v_gene: TRBV12-3/TRBV12-4; d_gene: NA; abundance: few; j_gene: TRBJ2-1; CDR3aa: CASSFGTDNEQFF; CDR3nt: TGTGCCAGCAGTTTTGGGACTGACAATGAGCAGTTCTTC
v_gene: TRBV19; d_gene: NA; abundance: NA; j_gene: TRBJ2-2; CDR3aa: CASSIIPGELFF; CDR3nt: TGTGCCAGTAGTATTATCCCCGGGGAGCTGTTTTTT
v_gene: TRBV7-2; d_gene: TRBD1; abundance: NA; j_gene: TRBJ2-7; CDR3aa: CASSPGTGHHEQYF; CDR3nt: TGTGCCAGCAGCCCCGGGACAGGGCATCACGAGCAGTACTTC
v_gene: TRBV14; d_gene: NA; abundance: NA; j_gene: TRBJ1-6; CDR3aa: CASSPLGGEESPLHF; CDR3nt: TGTGCCAGCAGCCCTCTCGGGGGAGAAGAATCACCCCTCCACTTT
v_gene: TRBV4-2; d_gene: NA; abundance: NA; j_gene: TRBJ1-5; CDR3aa: CASSQDNSGQPQHF; CDR3nt: TGTGCCAGCAGCCAAGATAACAGTGGACAGCCCCAGCATTTT
v_gene: TRBV27; d_gene: TRBD1; abundance: NA; j_gene: TRBJ2-7; CDR3aa: CASSPNRGYEQYF; CDR3nt: TGTGCCAGCAGTCCAAACAGGGGGTACGAGCAGTACTTC